Below are 16 T cell receptor beta chains sequenced from a single sample in a study of blood T cell repertoires in COVID-19. Sequenced by immunoSEQ multiplex PCR; TCRdb stores in-frame clones only, minus some. The sample has approximately 200,000 clones; roughly 84% are singletons. The specimen was peripheral blood. Every receptor here comes from a woman aged 30 to 39 who had recovered from COVID-19.

The chain links TRBV6-1 to TRBJ1-5, with 7 bases fitting TRBD1. Germline V gene sequence: CDR1 MNHNS, CDR2 SASEGT. CDR3 length equals 17 residues. V shed 1 base and J 0 bases; nucleotides not matched to a gene: 6. CDR3 sequence: CASSEGTGTYSNQPQHF. CDR3 in DNA: TGTGCCAGCAGTGAAGGGACAGGTACTTATAGCAATCAGCCCCAGCATTTT.

The V gene is TRBV28, the J gene TRBJ1-1, with unresolved D. Deletions cut 3 bases from V and 1 base from J, with 3 bases between. Germline V CDR1 and CDR2: MDHEN, SYDVKM. This CDR3 contains 12 residues. The chain's CDR3 is CASSFSNTEAFF. For the CDR3, the DNA is TGTGCCAGCAGTTTCTCGAACACTGAAGCTTTCTTT.

This clone has a single count. The chain uses TRBV24-1 and TRBJ1-1; D perhaps matches TRBD1 (5 bases). With 6 bases removed from V and 3 bases from J, the gap between germline ends came to 13 bases. CDR3 length: 14 amino acids. The germline gives CDR1 KGHDR, CDR2 SFDVKD. CDR3 DNA: TGTGCCACCAGTCCCAGCTGGGGGGACACTGAAGCTTTCTTT. Protein: CATSPSWGDTEAFF.

This clone has just one count. The V and J genes are TRBV6-5 and TRBJ2-1, with 7 bases matching TRBD1. There are 13 residues in the CDR3. Per the germline V gene, CDR1 is MNHEY and CDR2 is SVGAGI. Trimming took 4 bases from V and 8 from J; bases not matched to a gene: 5. CDR3 DNA sequence: TGTGCCAGCAGTTCTAACAGGGGCGATGAGCAGTTCTTC. This gives the protein CASSSNRGDEQFF.

The sample holds one count of this clone. The V call is TRBV9, the J call TRBJ2-1; possibly TRBD1 for D (5 bases). CDR1 is SGDLS and CDR2 is YYNGEE in the germline V gene. The CDR3 runs 11 residues. V was shortened by 3 bases and J by 9 bases, with 7 bases between the two germline ends. CDR3 sequence reads: CASSGRGEQFF. The CDR3 coding sequence is TGTGCCAGCAGCGGAAGGGGTGAGCAGTTCTTC.

This rearrangement joins TRBV5-1 to TRBJ2-1; 11 nucleotides agree with TRBD2. Looked up from germline, CDR1 is SGHRS and CDR2 is YFSETQ. The V segment lost 1 base and the J segment 6 bases; nucleotides outside the gene matches: 3. CDR3 length: 15 amino acids. The CDR3 loop reads CASSLSTSGINEQFF. For the CDR3, the DNA is TGCGCCAGCAGCTTGTCGACTAGCGGGATCAATGAGCAGTTCTTC. The whole variable domain, filled in from reference TRBV5-1 and TRBJ2-1, reads KAGVTQTPRYLIKTRGQQVTLSCSPISGHRSVSWYQQTPGQGLQFLFEYFSETQRNKGNFPGRFSGRQFSNSRSEMNVSTLELGDSALYLCASSLSTSGINEQFFGPGTRLTVL.

The rearrangement uses TRBV19 and TRBJ2-7; TRBD1 matches at 10 bases. CDR3 length equals 16 residues. Germline V gives CDR1 LNHDA, CDR2 SQIVND (reference sequence). V shed 5 bases, J shed 3 bases, and the junction held 10 bases outside the gene matches. In DNA form, the CDR3 reads TGTGCCAGTAGTCCCACCGGGACAGGGGTATTCTACGAGCAGTACTTC. Translating gives CASSPTGTGVFYEQYF. Variable domain in full (rest from reference TRBV19 and TRBJ2-7): DGGITQSPKYLFRKEGQNVTLSCEQNLNHDAMYWYRQDPGQGLRLIYYSQIVNDFQKGDIAEGYSVSREKKESFPLTVTSAQKNPTAFYLCASSPTGTGVFYEQYFGPGTRLTVT.

CDR3 coding DNA: TGTGCCAGCAGTCCGGAGAGCAATCAGCCCCAGCATTTT. This translates into CASSPESNQPQHF. The chain recombines TRBV2 with TRBJ1-5; D gene ambiguous. Germline-derived CDR1 and CDR2 are SNHLY and FYNNEI. The ends were cut back, 5 bases at V and 1 base at J, with 6 bases in the middle. The CDR3 spans 13 residues.

CDR3 region: CASSPVGLGPDTDTQYF. CDR3 nucleotides: TGTGCCAGCAGCCCAGTCGGGTTGGGGCCCGACACAGATACGCAGTATTTT. This chain links TRBV14 with TRBJ2-3; tentative D call: TRBD1 (5 bases). The V and J ends lost 4 bases and 2 bases respectively, with 19 bases between them. CDR1 and CDR2 from the germline V gene are SGHDN and FVKESK. This CDR3 is built from 17 residues.

This chain uses TRBV28 with TRBJ1-1; possibly TRBD1 for D (5 bases). CDR3 length equals 17 residues. CDR1 MDHEN and CDR2 SYDVKM come from the germline V gene. The V end lost 2 bases, the J end lost 0 bases, and 16 bases lay between the germline ends. DNA for the CDR3: TGTGCCAGCAGTTTAATCGGCGGGGAGGGGTTGAACACTGAAGCTTTCTTT. Its translation is CASSLIGGEGLNTEAFF.

The rearrangement uses TRBV10-3 and TRBJ2-1, with 14 bases fitting TRBD2. This CDR3 has 17 residues. Germline V gene data show CDR1 as ENHRY and CDR2 as SYGVKD. The V gene end was trimmed by 2 bases and the J gene end by 13 bases; junction bases not matched to a gene: 13. This chain's CDR3 is CAISEGATSGRAGHQFF. The CDR3, as DNA: TGTGCCATCAGTGAGGGAGCGACTAGCGGGAGGGCCGGTCATCAGTTCTTC.

This chain joins TRBV28 and TRBJ2-3, with D tentatively TRBD2 (5 bases). The CDR3 consists of 16 residues. The V gene lost 5 bases and the J gene lost 0 bases, with 15 bases spanning the gap. Germline V CDR1 and CDR2: MDHEN, SYDVKM. The DNA of the CDR3 is TGTGCCAGCAGTGACCCCCGGGATACTAGCACAGATACGCAGTATTTT. This codes for CASSDPRDTSTDTQYF.

This rearrangement joins TRBV5-1 to TRBJ1-5; possible D gene TRBD1, 6 bases. The germline V gene encodes CDR1 SGHRS and CDR2 YFSETQ. V shed 0 bases and J shed 2 bases, with 15 bases lying between them. This CDR3 comprises 17 residues. CDR3 nucleotides: TGCGCCAGCAGCTTGGATAGGGCAGGGGTTGGCAATCAGCCCCAGCATTTT. Translating it yields CASSLDRAGVGNQPQHF.

In its sample, this clone was seen a few times. The J gene is TRBJ1-5, the V gene TRBV7-2; 9 bases fit TRBD1. With 5 bases clipped from V and 4 bases from J, the junction kept 6 bases outside the gene matches. This CDR3 comprises 15 residues. Germline CDR1 reads SGHTA; CDR2 reads FQGNSA. Written as DNA, the CDR3 is TGTGCCAGCAGCCCACCGGGACAGGGAAATCAGCCCCAGCATTTT. Translating gives CASSPPGQGNQPQHF.

The chain recombines TRBV6-5 with TRBJ1-5, with D maybe TRBD1 (6 bases). Trimming took 5 bases from V and 12 from J, leaving 20 bases between them. Germline CDR1 reads MNHEY; CDR2 reads SVGAGI. This CDR3 has 14 amino acids. CDR3 sequence (DNA): TGTGCCAGCAGTATCGACAGGACCGACGTGCTCCAGCATTTT. Protein sequence: CASSIDRTDVLQHF.

This chain connects TRBV19 to TRBJ2-3, with 12 positions matching TRBD2. Germline loops: CDR1 LNHDA, CDR2 SQIVND (reference sequence). This CDR3 comprises 17 residues. The ends lost 6 bases at V and 4 bases at J; junction bases unmatched: 11. The CDR3 is CASSTNGLAGIADTQYF. Here the CDR3 DNA reads TGTGCCAGTAGCACTAATGGACTAGCGGGAATCGCAGATACGCAGTATTTT.